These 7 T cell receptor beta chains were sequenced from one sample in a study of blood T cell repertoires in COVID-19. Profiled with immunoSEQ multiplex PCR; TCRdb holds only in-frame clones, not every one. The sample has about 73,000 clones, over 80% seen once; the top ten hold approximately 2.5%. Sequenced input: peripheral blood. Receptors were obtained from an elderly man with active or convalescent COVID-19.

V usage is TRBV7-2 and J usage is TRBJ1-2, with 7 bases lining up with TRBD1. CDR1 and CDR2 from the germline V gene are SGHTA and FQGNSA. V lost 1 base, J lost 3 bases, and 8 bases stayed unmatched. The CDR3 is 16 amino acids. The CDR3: CASSLGFRGRDYGYTF. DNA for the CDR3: TGTGCCAGCAGCTTAGGTTTTAGGGGGCGCGACTATGGCTACACCTTC.

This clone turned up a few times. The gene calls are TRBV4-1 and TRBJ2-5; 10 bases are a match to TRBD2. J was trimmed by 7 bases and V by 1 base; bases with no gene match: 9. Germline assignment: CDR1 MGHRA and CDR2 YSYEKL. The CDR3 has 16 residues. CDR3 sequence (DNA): TGCGCCAGCAGCCAAGGAGTGACTAGCGGGCGGTGGACCCAGTACTTC. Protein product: CASSQGVTSGRWTQYF.

The CDR3 nucleotides read TGCAGTGCTAGTCAGGGATTGGTCACTGAAGCTTTCTTT. It yields the protein CSASQGLVTEAFF. The chain uses TRBV20-1 and TRBJ1-1, with a possible D match to TRBD1 (5 bases). Trimming removed 3 bases from V and 4 bases from J, with 12 bases in between. Germline V gives CDR1 DFQATT, CDR2 SNEGSKA (reference sequence). This CDR3 region has 13 residues.

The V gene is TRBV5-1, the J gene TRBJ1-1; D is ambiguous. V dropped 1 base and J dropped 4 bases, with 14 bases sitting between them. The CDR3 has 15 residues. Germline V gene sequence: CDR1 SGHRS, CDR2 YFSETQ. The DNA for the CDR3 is TGCGCCAGCAGCTTGATTTCAGGCGGGTTCACTGAAGCTTTCTTT. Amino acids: CASSLISGGFTEAFF. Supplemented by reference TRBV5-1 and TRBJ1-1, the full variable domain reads KAGVTQTPRYLIKTRGQQVTLSCSPISGHRSVSWYQQTPGQGLQFLFEYFSETQRNKGNFPGRFSGRQFSNSRSEMNVSTLELGDSALYLCASSLISGGFTEAFFGQGTRLTVV.

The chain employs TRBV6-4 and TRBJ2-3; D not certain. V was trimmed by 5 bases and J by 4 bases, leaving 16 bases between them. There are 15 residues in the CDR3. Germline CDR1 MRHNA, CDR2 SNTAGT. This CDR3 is CASSLELGGADTQYF. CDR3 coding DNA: TGTGCCAGCAGTCTAGAGCTGGGTGGCGCAGATACGCAGTATTTT.

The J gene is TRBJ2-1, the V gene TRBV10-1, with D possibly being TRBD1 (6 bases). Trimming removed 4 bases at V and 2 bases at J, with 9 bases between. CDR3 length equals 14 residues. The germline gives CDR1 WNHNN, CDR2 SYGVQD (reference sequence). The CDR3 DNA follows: TGCGCCAGCAGTGCTGGGACAACCTACAATGAGCAGTTCTTC. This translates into CASSAGTTYNEQFF.

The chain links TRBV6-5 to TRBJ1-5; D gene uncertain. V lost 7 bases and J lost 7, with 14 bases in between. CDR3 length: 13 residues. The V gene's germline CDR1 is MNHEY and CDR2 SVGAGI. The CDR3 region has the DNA TGTGCCAGCATTTTGCAGGATGGCCAGCCCCAGCATTTT. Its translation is CASILQDGQPQHF.